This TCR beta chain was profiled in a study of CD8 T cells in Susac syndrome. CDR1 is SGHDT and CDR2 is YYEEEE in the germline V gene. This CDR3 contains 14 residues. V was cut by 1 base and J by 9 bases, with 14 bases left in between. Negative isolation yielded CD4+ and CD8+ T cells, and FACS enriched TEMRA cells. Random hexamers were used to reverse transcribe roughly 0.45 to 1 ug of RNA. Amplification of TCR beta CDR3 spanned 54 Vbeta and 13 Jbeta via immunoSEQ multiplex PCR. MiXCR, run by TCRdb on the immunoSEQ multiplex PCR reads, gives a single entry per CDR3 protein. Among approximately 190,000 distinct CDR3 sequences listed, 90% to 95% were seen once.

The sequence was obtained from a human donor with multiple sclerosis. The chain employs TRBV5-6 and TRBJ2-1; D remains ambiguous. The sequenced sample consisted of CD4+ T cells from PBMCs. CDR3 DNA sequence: TGTGCCAGCAGCTTGTCCCCCACAGCCACTGAGCAGTTCTTC. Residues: CASSLSPTATEQFF.